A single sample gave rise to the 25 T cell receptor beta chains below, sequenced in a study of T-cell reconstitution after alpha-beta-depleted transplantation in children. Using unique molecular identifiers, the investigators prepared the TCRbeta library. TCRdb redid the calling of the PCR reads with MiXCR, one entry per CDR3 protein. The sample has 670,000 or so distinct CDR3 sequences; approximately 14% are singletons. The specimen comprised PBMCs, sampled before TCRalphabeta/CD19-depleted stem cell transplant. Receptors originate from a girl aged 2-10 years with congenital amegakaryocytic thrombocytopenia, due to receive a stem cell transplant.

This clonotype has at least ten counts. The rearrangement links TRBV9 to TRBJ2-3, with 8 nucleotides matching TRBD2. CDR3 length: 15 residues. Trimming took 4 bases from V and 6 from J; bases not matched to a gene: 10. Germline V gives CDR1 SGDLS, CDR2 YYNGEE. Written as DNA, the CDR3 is TGTGCCAGCAGCACACAAGCGGGGGTCGGTGATACGCAGTATTTT. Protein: CASSTQAGVGDTQYF.

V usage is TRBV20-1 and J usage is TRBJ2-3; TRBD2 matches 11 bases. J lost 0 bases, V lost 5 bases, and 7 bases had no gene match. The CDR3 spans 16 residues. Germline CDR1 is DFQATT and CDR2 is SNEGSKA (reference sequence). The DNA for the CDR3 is TGCAGTGCTGGCCGTGTAGCGGGAGGGAGCACAGATACGCAGTATTTT. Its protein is CSAGRVAGGSTDTQYF.

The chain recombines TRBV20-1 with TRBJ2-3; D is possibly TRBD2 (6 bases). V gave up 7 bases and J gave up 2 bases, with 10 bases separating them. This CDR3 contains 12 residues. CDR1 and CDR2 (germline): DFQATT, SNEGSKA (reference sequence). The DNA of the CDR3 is TGCAGTGGCCGGGGGTCCACAGATACGCAGTATTTT. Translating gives CSGRGSTDTQYF.

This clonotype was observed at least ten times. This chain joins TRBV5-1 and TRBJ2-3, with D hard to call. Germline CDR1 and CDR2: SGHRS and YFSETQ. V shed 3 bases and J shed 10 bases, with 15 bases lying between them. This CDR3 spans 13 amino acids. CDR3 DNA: TGCGCCAGCAGCTCCCCCAGCAAAAGTGCGCAGTATTTT. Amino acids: CASSSPSKSAQYF.

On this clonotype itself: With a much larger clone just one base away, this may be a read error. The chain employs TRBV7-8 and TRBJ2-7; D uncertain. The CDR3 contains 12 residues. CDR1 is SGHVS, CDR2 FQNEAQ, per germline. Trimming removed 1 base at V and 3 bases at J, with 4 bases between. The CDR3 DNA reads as TGTGCCAGCAGCTTAGAAGTCTACGAGCAGTACTTC. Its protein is CASSLEVYEQYF.

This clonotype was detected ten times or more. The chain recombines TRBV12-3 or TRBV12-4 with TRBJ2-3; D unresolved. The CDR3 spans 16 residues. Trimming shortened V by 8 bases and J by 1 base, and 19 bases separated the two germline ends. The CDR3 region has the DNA TGTGCCAGCTCAACTACCCCCCGTAGAGGCACAGATACGCAGTATTTT. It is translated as CASSTTPRRGTDTQYF.

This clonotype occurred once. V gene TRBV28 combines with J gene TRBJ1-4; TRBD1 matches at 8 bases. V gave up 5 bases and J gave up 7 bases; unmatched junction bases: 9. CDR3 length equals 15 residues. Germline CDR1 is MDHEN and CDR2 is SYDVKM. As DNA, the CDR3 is TGTGCCAGCAGTCCTCGCGGGACAGGAGCTGAAAAACTGTTTTTT. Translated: CASSPRGTGAEKLFF.

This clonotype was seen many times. This CDR3 is CSASWTGGYNEQFF. The CDR3 nucleotides are TGCAGTGCTAGTTGGACAGGGGGGTACAATGAGCAGTTCTTC. V gene TRBV20-1 combines with J gene TRBJ2-1, with 10 bases matching TRBD1. CDR1 DFQATT and CDR2 SNEGSKA come from the germline V gene (reference sequence). CDR3 size: 14 residues. J was trimmed by 4 bases and V by 3 bases; bases with no gene match: 3.

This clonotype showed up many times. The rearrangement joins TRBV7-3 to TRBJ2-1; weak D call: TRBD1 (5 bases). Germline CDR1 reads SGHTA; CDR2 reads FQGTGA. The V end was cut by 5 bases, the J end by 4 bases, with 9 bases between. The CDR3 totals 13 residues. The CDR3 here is CASSTTDYNEQFF. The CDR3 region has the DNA TGTGCCAGCAGCACGACAGATTACAATGAGCAGTTCTTC. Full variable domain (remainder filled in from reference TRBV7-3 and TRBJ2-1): GAGVSQTPSNKVTEKGKYVELRCDPISGHTALYWYRQSLGQGPEFLIYFQGTGAADDSGLPNDRFFAVRPEGSVSTLKIQRTERGDSAVYLCASSTTDYNEQFFGPGTRLTVL.

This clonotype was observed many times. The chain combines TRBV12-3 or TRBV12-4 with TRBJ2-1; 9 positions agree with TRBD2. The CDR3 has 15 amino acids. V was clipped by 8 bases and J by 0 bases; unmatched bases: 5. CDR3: CASCSGSASYNEQFF. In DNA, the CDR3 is TGTGCCAGCTGTAGCGGGAGCGCCTCCTACAATGAGCAGTTCTTC.

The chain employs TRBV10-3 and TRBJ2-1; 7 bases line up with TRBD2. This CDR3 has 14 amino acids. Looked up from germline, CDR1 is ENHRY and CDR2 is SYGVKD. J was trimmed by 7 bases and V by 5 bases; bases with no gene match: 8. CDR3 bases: TGTGCCATCAGTCCAACTAGCGCGACTAATGAGCAGTTCTTC. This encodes CAISPTSATNEQFF.

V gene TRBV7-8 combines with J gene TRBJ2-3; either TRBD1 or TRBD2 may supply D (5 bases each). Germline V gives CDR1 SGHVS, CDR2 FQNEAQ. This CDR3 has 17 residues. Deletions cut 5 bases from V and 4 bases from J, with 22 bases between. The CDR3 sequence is CASSPRPGTLGADTQYF. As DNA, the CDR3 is TGTGCCAGCAGCCCTAGGCCGGGGACCTTGGGGGCAGATACGCAGTATTTT.

CDR3 in amino acids: CASRDGTGGSEAFF. CDR3 bases: TGCGCCAGCAGGGACGGGACAGGGGGCTCTGAAGCTTTCTTT. The gene calls are TRBV5-1 and TRBJ1-1; 12 bases are a match to TRBD1. CDR1 is SGHRS, CDR2 YFSETQ, per germline. CDR3 length equals 14 residues. V shed 5 bases and J 6 bases; nucleotides not matched to a gene: 5. The full variable domain, rest sourced from reference TRBV5-1 and TRBJ1-1, is KAGVTQTPRYLIKTRGQQVTLSCSPISGHRSVSWYQQTPGQGLQFLFEYFSETQRNKGNFPGRFSGRQFSNSRSEMNVSTLELGDSALYLCASRDGTGGSEAFFGQGTRLTVV.

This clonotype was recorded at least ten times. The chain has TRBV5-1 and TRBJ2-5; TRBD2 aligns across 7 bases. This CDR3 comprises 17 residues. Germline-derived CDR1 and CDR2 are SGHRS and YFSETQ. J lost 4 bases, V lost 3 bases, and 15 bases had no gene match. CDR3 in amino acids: CASSYPTSERIRETQYF. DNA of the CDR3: TGCGCCAGCAGCTATCCCACTAGCGAACGGATTCGAGAGACCCAGTACTTC.

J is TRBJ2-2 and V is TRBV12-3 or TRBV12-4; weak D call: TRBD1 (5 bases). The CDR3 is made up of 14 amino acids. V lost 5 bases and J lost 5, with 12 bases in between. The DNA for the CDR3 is TGTGCCAGCAGTCCCCGACAGCTAACCGGGGAGCTGTTTTTT. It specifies CASSPRQLTGELFF.

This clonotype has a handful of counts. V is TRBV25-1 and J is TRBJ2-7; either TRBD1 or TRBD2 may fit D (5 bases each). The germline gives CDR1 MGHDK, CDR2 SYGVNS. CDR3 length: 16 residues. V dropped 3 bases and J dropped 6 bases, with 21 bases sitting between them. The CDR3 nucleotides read TGTGCCAGCAGTGAGACCGGGACCCACCAGGATCGCGAGCAGTACTTC. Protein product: CASSETGTHQDREQYF.

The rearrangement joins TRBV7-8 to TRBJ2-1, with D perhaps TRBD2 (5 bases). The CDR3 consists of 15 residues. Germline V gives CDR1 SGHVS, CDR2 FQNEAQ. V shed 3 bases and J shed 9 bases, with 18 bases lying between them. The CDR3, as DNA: TGTGCCAGCAGCTTGGAGGAGGCGGTTTCCGGTGAGCAGTTCTTC. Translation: CASSLEEAVSGEQFF. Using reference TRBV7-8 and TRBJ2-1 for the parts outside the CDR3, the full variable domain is GAGVSQSPRYKVAKRGQDVALRCDPISGHVSLFWYQQALGQGPEFLTYFQNEAQLDKSGLPSDRFFAERPEGSVSTLKIQRTQQEDSAVYLCASSLEEAVSGEQFFGPGTRLTVL.

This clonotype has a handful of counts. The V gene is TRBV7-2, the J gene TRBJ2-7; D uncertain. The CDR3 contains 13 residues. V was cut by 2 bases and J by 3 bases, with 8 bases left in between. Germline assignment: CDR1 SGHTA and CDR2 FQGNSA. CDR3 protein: CASSLYRNYEQYF. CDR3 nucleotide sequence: TGTGCCAGCAGCTTATATAGAAACTACGAGCAGTACTTC.

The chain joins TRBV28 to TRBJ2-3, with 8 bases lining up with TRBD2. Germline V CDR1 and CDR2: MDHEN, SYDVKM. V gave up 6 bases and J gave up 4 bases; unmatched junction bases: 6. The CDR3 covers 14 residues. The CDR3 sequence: CASSPGGASDTQYF. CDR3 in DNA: TGTGCCAGCAGCCCGGGGGGGGCATCAGATACGCAGTATTTT.

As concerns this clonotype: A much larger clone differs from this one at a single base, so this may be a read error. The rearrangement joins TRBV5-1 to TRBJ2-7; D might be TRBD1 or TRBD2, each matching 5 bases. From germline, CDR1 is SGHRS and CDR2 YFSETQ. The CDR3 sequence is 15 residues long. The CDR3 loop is CASNSGTSSDYEQNF. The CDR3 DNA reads TGCGCCAGCAACTCCGGGACCAGTTCAGACTACGAGCAGAACTTC.

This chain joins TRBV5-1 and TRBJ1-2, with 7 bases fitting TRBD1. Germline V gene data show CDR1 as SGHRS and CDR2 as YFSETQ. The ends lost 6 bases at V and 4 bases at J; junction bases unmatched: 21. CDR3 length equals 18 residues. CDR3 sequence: CASTQLTGTGRFGYGYTF. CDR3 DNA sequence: TGCGCCAGCACTCAGCTGACAGGGACTGGGCGATTTGGCTATGGCTACACCTTC.

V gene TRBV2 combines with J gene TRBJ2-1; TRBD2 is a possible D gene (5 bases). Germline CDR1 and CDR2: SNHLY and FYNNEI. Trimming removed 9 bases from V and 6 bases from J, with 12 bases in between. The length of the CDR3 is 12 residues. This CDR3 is CARTGNANEQFF. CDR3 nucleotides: TGTGCCAGAACGGGAAATGCCAATGAGCAGTTCTTC.

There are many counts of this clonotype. CDR3 DNA: TGCGCCAGCACCCCAGCGGGAGTCGGGGAGACCCAGTACTTC. Translating it yields CASTPAGVGETQYF. The chain combines TRBV5-1 with TRBJ2-5; 8 nucleotides match TRBD2. Per germline, CDR1 SGHRS and CDR2 YFSETQ. V dropped 6 bases and J dropped 5; count of bases not matched to a gene: 9. This CDR3 is built from 14 residues.

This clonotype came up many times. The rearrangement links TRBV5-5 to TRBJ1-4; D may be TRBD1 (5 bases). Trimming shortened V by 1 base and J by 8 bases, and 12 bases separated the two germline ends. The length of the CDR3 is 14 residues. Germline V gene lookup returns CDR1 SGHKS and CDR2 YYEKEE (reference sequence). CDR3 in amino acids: CASSLSGGREKLFF. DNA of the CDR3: TGTGCCAGCAGCTTGTCCGGGGGGAGAGAAAAACTGTTTTTT.

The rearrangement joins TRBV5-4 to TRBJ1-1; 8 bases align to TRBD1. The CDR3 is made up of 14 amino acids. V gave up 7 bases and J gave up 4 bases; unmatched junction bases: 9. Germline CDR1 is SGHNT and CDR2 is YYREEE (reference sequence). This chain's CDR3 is CASGQGYLGTEAFF. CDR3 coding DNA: TGTGCCAGCGGACAGGGATATTTAGGCACTGAAGCTTTCTTT.